These 17 T cell receptor beta chains share one sample of origin, sequenced in a study of blood T cell repertoires in COVID-19. Generated by immunoSEQ multiplex PCR, the TCRdb table keeps only in-frame clones and is missing some. Among 250,000 to 350,000 clones listed, roughly 88% were seen once. Sequenced: peripheral blood. The source is a woman aged 25-40 years who had recovered from COVID-19.

The CDR3 DNA reads TGTGCCAGCAGCCCCCAGGGATCCTATAATTCACCCCTCCACTTT. Translation: CASSPQGSYNSPLHF. This sequence joins TRBV5-6 and TRBJ1-6; tentatively, D is TRBD1 (5 bases). Trimming took 4 bases from V and 1 from J, leaving 9 bases between them. The germline V gene has CDR1 SGHDT and CDR2 YYEEEE. This CDR3 has 15 amino acids.

CDR3 nucleotide sequence: TGCGCCAGCAGCTTGCAGGCAGGGGAGGGCACCGGGGAGCTGTTTTTT. It is translated as CASSLQAGEGTGELFF. The rearrangement joins TRBV5-1 to TRBJ2-2, with D perhaps TRBD2 (7 bases). The V and J ends lost 1 base and 4 bases respectively, with 14 bases between them. CDR3 size: 16 residues. Germline CDR1 SGHRS, CDR2 YFSETQ.

CDR3 in amino acids: CASSQDYQGRAGELFF. In DNA, the CDR3 is TGCGCCAGCAGCCAAGATTATCAGGGTAGGGCCGGGGAGCTGTTTTTT. J is TRBJ2-2 and V is TRBV4-3, with D possibly being TRBD1 (5 bases). V was clipped by 0 bases and J by 6 bases, with 14 bases between them. Germline-derived CDR1 and CDR2 are LGHNA and YSLEER. This CDR3 is 16 amino acids long.

This sequence joins TRBV7-6 and TRBJ1-5, with 7 bases identical to TRBD1. The CDR3 spans 17 residues. V trimming: 5 bases; J trimming: 1 base; junction bases outside the gene matches: 11. Germline CDR1 and CDR2: SGHVS and FNYEAQ. The CDR3 DNA is TGTGCCAGCAGCGCCCACCGACCGGGACAGAGCAATCAGCCCCAGCATTTT. Translated: CASSAHRPGQSNQPQHF.

This clone came up once. The CDR3 region is CASSLIQGVDFTYEQYF. Written as DNA, the CDR3 is TGTGCCAGCTCACTAATACAGGGGGTTGACTTCACCTACGAGCAGTACTTC. This sequence joins TRBV18 and TRBJ2-7; 8 nucleotides match TRBD1. Unmatched junction bases numbered 13, after V lost 4 bases and J lost 2 bases. CDR1 KGHSH and CDR2 LQKENI come from the germline V gene. The CDR3 spans 17 residues.

V is TRBV30 and J is TRBJ2-3; maybe TRBD2 (6 bases). Trimming pared 2 bases from V and 5 bases from J, leaving 11 bases between. This CDR3 region has 13 residues. Per germline, CDR1 GTSNPN and CDR2 SVGIG (reference sequence). Written as DNA, the CDR3 is TGTGCCTGGAGTTGGGGGGTGAGAGATACGCAGTATTTT. Amino acids: CAWSWGVRDTQYF. The whole variable domain, filled in from reference TRBV30 and TRBJ2-3, reads SQTIHQWPATLVQPVGSPLSLECTVEGTSNPNLYWYRQAAGRGLQLLFYSVGIGQISSEVPQNLSASRPQDRQFILSSKKLLLSDSGFYLCAWSWGVRDTQYFGPGTRLTVL.

This chain connects TRBV27 to TRBJ1-4; 9 nucleotides line up with TRBD1. From germline, CDR1 is MNHEY and CDR2 SMNVEV (reference sequence). The CDR3 is 18 amino acids. Trimming at V came to 5 bases and at J to 2 bases, leaving 12 bases not matched to a gene. DNA of the CDR3: TGTGCCAGCAGTCCCGGACAGGGGACCTCTTTGACTAATGAAAAACTGTTTTTT. Residues: CASSPGQGTSLTNEKLFF.

This chain uses TRBV4-2 with TRBJ1-5; tentative D call: TRBD1 (5 bases). V lost 1 base and J lost 2, with 12 bases in between. The CDR3 totals 16 residues. Germline CDR1 and CDR2: LGHNA and YNFKEQ. The CDR3 region is CASSQAGWGGNQPQHF. The DNA for the CDR3 is TGTGCCAGCAGCCAAGCTGGATGGGGGGGCAATCAGCCCCAGCATTTT.

The chain joins TRBV20-1 to TRBJ2-5, with a tentative D call TRBD1 (5 bases). Germline V CDR1 and CDR2: DFQATT, SNEGSKA (reference sequence). The V gene lost 4 bases and the J gene lost 9 bases, with 12 bases spanning the gap. This CDR3 spans 11 amino acids. CDR3 protein: CSATGSGSQYF. CDR3 bases: TGCAGTGCTACCGGGTCAGGGTCCCAGTACTTC.

This chain links TRBV3-1 (or the pseudogene TRBV3-2) with TRBJ2-2, with TRBD1 matching over 7 bases. In germline, CDR1 is LGHDT, CDR2 YNNKEL (reference sequence). Trimming at V came to 2 bases and at J to 5 bases, leaving 8 bases not matched to a gene. The CDR3 runs to 16 residues. CDR3: CASSQNDRVGTGELFF. The CDR3 DNA follows: TGTGCCAGCAGCCAAAATGACAGGGTCGGGACCGGGGAGCTGTTTTTT.

This clone appeared a single time. The chain carries TRBV28 and TRBJ1-5; D might be TRBD1 (6 bases). The germline CDR1 and CDR2 sequences are MDHEN and SYDVKM. V was pared by 5 bases and J by 0 bases, with 11 bases between. The CDR3 has 15 amino acids. The CDR3 DNA follows: TGTGCCAGCAGTCAAACAGGGAATAGCAATCAGCCCCAGCATTTT. Its translation is CASSQTGNSNQPQHF.

In this sample, this clone turned up a few times. V usage is TRBV10-3 and J usage is TRBJ1-6, with D possibly matching TRBD1 (6 bases). V lost 10 bases to trimming and J lost 6 bases, with 22 bases between them. The germline CDR1 and CDR2 sequences are ENHRY and SYGVKD. The CDR3 length is 16 residues. CDR3 DNA: TGTGCCACCGGGATTACAGGGCTCCGGAGTAATTCACCCCTCCACTTT. It encodes CATGITGLRSNSPLHF.

The chain joins TRBV3-1 (or the pseudogene TRBV3-2) to TRBJ2-7; TRBD1 is a possible D gene (6 bases). The CDR3 sequence is 14 residues long. V was trimmed by 4 bases and J by 5 bases, leaving 15 bases between them. Germline V gives CDR1 LGHDT, CDR2 YNNKEL (reference sequence). The CDR3 here is CASSRRDTVNEQYF. In nucleotides, the CDR3 is TGTGCCAGCAGCCGCCGGGACACAGTCAACGAGCAGTACTTC.

V and J are TRBV7-8 and TRBJ2-2; 7 nucleotides match TRBD1. The CDR3 length is 16 residues. V lost 5 bases, J lost 7 bases, and 13 bases stayed unmatched. Germline CDR1 is SGHVS and CDR2 is FQNEAQ. The CDR3 reads CASSTAVGQVNGELFF. The CDR3 region has the DNA TGTGCCAGCAGCACCGCTGTTGGACAGGTCAACGGGGAGCTGTTTTTT.

The chain links TRBV2 to TRBJ1-2; D perhaps matches TRBD1 (6 bases). Looked up from germline, CDR1 is SNHLY and CDR2 is FYNNEI. The CDR3 contains 13 residues. The ends were cut back, 10 bases at V and 6 bases at J, with 18 bases in the middle. The chain's CDR3 is CATRQAPRDGYTF. Here the CDR3 DNA reads TGTGCCACCCGACAGGCCCCGAGGGATGGCTACACCTTC. Combining the CDR3 with reference TRBV2 and TRBJ1-2 gives the whole variable domain EPEVTQTPSHQVTQMGQEVILRCVPISNHLYFYWYRQILGQKVEFLVSFYNNEISEKSEIFDDQFSVERPDGSNFTLKIRSTKLEDSAMYFCATRQAPRDGYTFGSGTRLTVV.

CDR3 region: CASSYRGRVTDTQYF. In DNA, the CDR3 is TGTGCCAGCAGTTACAGGGGGCGCGTGACAGATACGCAGTATTTT. This rearrangement joins TRBV6-2 or TRBV6-3 to TRBJ2-3; TRBD1 matches at 7 bases. The germline CDR1 and CDR2 sequences are MNHEY and SVGEGT. The V and J ends lost 2 bases and 3 bases, in that order; junction bases with no gene match: 5. This CDR3 is 15 amino acids long.

The V and J genes are TRBV7-3 and TRBJ2-1, with 10 bases fitting TRBD2. V shed 1 base, J shed 3 bases, and the junction held 3 bases outside the gene matches. Germline CDR1 and CDR2: SGHTA and FQGTGA. The CDR3 is made up of 16 amino acids. The CDR3 nucleotides are TGTGCCAGCAGCTTAAATAGCGGGGGGAACTACAATGAGCAGTTCTTC. This sequence encodes CASSLNSGGNYNEQFF.